Below, 10 T cell receptor beta chains from the same sample are listed, as sequenced in a study of T cells in tuberculosis. Cells were sorted from thawed PBMC rested overnight and stained with GMM-loaded CD1B tetramer, viability dye and anti-CD3. The CD1B tetramers carried C32 glucose monomycolate purified from Rhodococcus equi. Using immunoSEQ multiplex PCR, the repertoire was profiled, and TCRdb retains in-frame clones only, with some absent. Of tens of thousands of clones listed, about nine tenths are singletons. Material for sequencing was CD1b-GMM tetramer-negative cells sorted from PBMCs. The receptors were gathered from an adult woman with latent tuberculosis.

The chain combines TRBV11-2 with TRBJ2-7; D not certain. The CDR3 has 13 residues. Trimming pared 0 bases from V and 4 bases from J, leaving 7 bases between. Germline lookup yields CDR1 SGHAT and CDR2 FQNNGV. In DNA form, the CDR3 reads TGTGCCAGCAGCTTAGATCCTTCGTACGAGCAGTACTTC. Protein product: CASSLDPSYEQYF.

The rearrangement uses TRBV7-9 and TRBJ2-7; D unresolved. Germline-derived CDR1 and CDR2 are SEHNR and FQNEAQ (reference sequence). This CDR3 region has 14 residues. V shed 5 bases and J shed 3 bases, with 14 bases lying between them. The CDR3 reads CASSPPTENYEQYF. DNA for the CDR3: TGTGCCAGCAGCCCCCCGACGGAGAACTACGAGCAGTACTTC.

The chain recombines TRBV28 with TRBJ1-2, with 7 nucleotides matching TRBD1. V shed 6 bases and J 2 bases; nucleotides not matched to a gene: 3. The CDR3 length is 13 residues. The germline gives CDR1 MDHEN, CDR2 SYDVKM. CDR3 residues: CASRGQANYGYTF. The CDR3, as DNA: TGTGCCAGCAGAGGACAGGCCAACTATGGCTACACCTTC.

J is TRBJ2-7 and V is TRBV10-3; no definite D call. The ends were cut back, 3 bases at V and 3 bases at J, with 15 bases in the middle. The CDR3 has 15 amino acids. Germline CDR1 reads ENHRY; CDR2 reads SYGVKD. CDR3 amino acids: CAISDAIDIFYEQYF. The DNA of the CDR3 is TGTGCCATCAGTGATGCGATCGACATCTTCTACGAGCAGTACTTC.

This clone was counted a single time. This rearrangement joins TRBV19 to TRBJ1-6; perhaps TRBD1 as D (5 bases). Germline V CDR1 and CDR2: LNHDA, SQIVND (reference sequence). The V and J ends lost 3 bases and 0 bases respectively, with 9 bases between them. CDR3 length: 16 amino acids. The CDR3 sequence is CASSIGHFSYNSPLHF. The CDR3 DNA follows: TGTGCCAGTAGTATCGGACACTTCTCCTATAATTCACCCCTCCACTTT.

The rearrangement uses TRBV29-1 and TRBJ2-1; 11 positions agree with TRBD2. Germline V CDR1 and CDR2: SQVTM, ANQGSEA. Unmatched junction bases numbered 3, after V lost 6 bases and J lost 5 bases. This CDR3 comprises 13 residues. CDR3 nucleotide sequence: TGCAGCGTACTAGCGGGGGTCCACAATGAGCAGTTCTTC. Its protein product is CSVLAGVHNEQFF.

This chain joins TRBV5-1 and TRBJ2-2; D is ambiguous. Germline CDR1 reads SGHRS; CDR2 reads YFSETQ. V was cut by 2 bases and J by 4 bases, with 6 bases left in between. This CDR3 has 13 residues. The CDR3 sequence is CASSFQITGELFF. Here the CDR3 DNA reads TGCGCCAGCAGCTTCCAAATCACCGGGGAGCTGTTTTTT.

This chain links TRBV4-1 with TRBJ1-2; D call uncertain. The V and J ends lost 6 bases and 4 bases respectively, with 15 bases between them. Germline CDR1 and CDR2: MGHRA and YSYEKL. CDR3 length: 14 amino acids. In nucleotides, the CDR3 is TGCGCCAGCAGAGAGGACGGACTCTTCTATGGCTACACCTTC. Translating gives CASREDGLFYGYTF.

The rearrangement uses TRBV7-2 and TRBJ2-5; TRBD2 matches 14 bases. The CDR3 covers 16 residues. Germline V CDR1 and CDR2: SGHTA, FQGNSA. V shed 6 bases and J 2 bases; nucleotides not matched to a gene: 5. In DNA, the CDR3 is TGTGCCAGCAGAGACAGACTAGCGGGGGGGCAAGAGACCCAGTACTTC. Protein sequence: CASRDRLAGGQETQYF.

The genes are TRBV28 and TRBJ2-1; no reliable D call. The CDR3 extends over 15 amino acids. Trimming took 4 bases from V and 8 from J, leaving 18 bases between them. Germline V gene sequence: CDR1 MDHEN, CDR2 SYDVKM. CDR3 in amino acids: CASSSPPAWSHEQFF. CDR3 in DNA: TGTGCCAGCAGTTCACCGCCAGCTTGGAGCCATGAGCAGTTCTTC.